A single sample gave rise to the 30 T cell receptor beta chains below, sequenced in a study of cytomegalovirus exposure and HLA in healthy donors. The repertoire was sequenced with immunoSEQ multiplex PCR; TCRdb's copy has only in-frame clones and lacks some. The top ten clones hold 0.69% of a sample with 75,000 to 90,000 clones, 90% to 95% of them seen once. The sample was PBMCs. The receptors here all came from a woman under 30 in good health and CMV-seronegative.

The chain is built from TRBV15 and TRBJ1-2; D call uncertain. The CDR3 loop spans 15 amino acids. Germline CDR1 LNHNV, CDR2 YYDKDF (reference sequence). With 5 bases removed from V and 2 bases from J, the gap between germline ends came to 15 bases. CDR3 DNA: TGTGCCACCAGCGGCGGGCCACGCCAAAACTATGGCTACACCTTC. Protein product: CATSGGPRQNYGYTF. The whole variable domain, remainder taken from reference TRBV15 and TRBJ1-2, is DAMVIQNPRYQVTQFGKPVTLSCSQTLNHNVMYWYQQKSSQAPKLLFHYYDKDFNNEADTPDNFQSRRPNTSFCFLDIRSPGLGDTAMYLCATSGGPRQNYGYTFGSGTRLTVV.

The DNA for the CDR3 is TGTGCCAGCAGTTTCCGGGGGGCTTGGAACACTGAAGCTTTCTTT. The encoded protein is CASSFRGAWNTEAFF. V is TRBV28 and J is TRBJ1-1, with D possibly matching TRBD1 (6 bases). The CDR3 is made up of 15 amino acids. Per the germline V gene, CDR1 is MDHEN and CDR2 is SYDVKM. The ends were cut back, 3 bases at V and 1 base at J, with 12 bases in the middle.

The rearrangement joins TRBV23-1 to TRBJ2-5, with 8 nucleotides matching TRBD2. TRBV23-1 is an ORF; its function is uncertain. This CDR3 comprises 15 residues. V lost 3 bases and J lost 2; bases outside the gene matches: 5. The chain's CDR3 is CASSQERETQETQYF. CDR3 in DNA: TGCGCCAGCAGTCAGGAGCGGGAGACGCAAGAGACCCAGTACTTC.

This sequence joins TRBV4-1 and TRBJ1-1; TRBD1 agrees at 8 bases. This CDR3 spans 22 amino acids. The J segment lost 0 bases and the V segment lost 0 bases, leaving 21 bases of the junction unmatched. Germline V lookup: CDR1 MGHRA, CDR2 YSYEKL. CDR3 sequence reads: CASSQDASGGPTPFGMNTEAFF. As DNA, the CDR3 is TGCGCCAGCAGCCAAGACGCCTCAGGGGGCCCCACTCCCTTCGGCATGAACACTGAAGCTTTCTTT.

The rearrangement joins TRBV18 to TRBJ1-1, with D unclear. Trimming pared 3 bases from V and 7 bases from J, leaving 15 bases between. The length of the CDR3 is 14 residues. CDR1 is KGHSH, CDR2 LQKENI, per germline. The CDR3 protein is CASSPTWLGHEAFF. For the CDR3, the DNA is TGTGCCAGCTCACCGACCTGGTTGGGCCATGAAGCTTTCTTT. Full variable domain (remainder filled in from reference TRBV18 and TRBJ1-1): NAGVMQNPRHLVRRRGQEARLRCSPMKGHSHVYWYRQLPEEGLKFMVYLQKENIIDESGMPKERFSAEFPKEGPSILRIQQVVRGDSAAYFCASSPTWLGHEAFFGQGTRLTVV.

This chain uses TRBV6-6 with TRBJ1-2; no clear D gene. This CDR3 comprises 12 residues. The germline V gene encodes CDR1 MNHNY and CDR2 SVGAGI (reference sequence). V lost 8 bases and J 8 bases, leaving 15 bases between the germline ends. The CDR3 DNA sequence: TGTGCCAGCGACCCGGCAGGCCAGGGCTACACCTTC. Translated, it gives CASDPAGQGYTF.

The rearrangement joins TRBV6-5 to TRBJ1-1; D is perhaps TRBD1 (6 bases). V was shortened by 5 bases and J by 9 bases, with 13 bases between the two germline ends. Germline CDR1 and CDR2: MNHEY and SVGAGI. This CDR3 contains 12 residues. The CDR3 coding sequence is TGTGCCAGCAGTAACAGGGAAGGGAAAGCTTTCTTT. The encoded protein is CASSNREGKAFF.

This chain connects TRBV9 to TRBJ1-2; D unclear. CDR1 is SGDLS and CDR2 is YYNGEE in the germline V gene. Trimming shortened V by 2 bases and J by 6 bases, and 14 bases separated the two germline ends. There are 14 residues in the CDR3. In nucleotides, the CDR3 is TGTGCCAGCAGCGTGGGGAGGGATCTGAATGGCTACACCTTC. Protein product: CASSVGRDLNGYTF.

The rearrangement uses TRBV11-2 and TRBJ2-7; 9 bases line up with TRBD1. The CDR3 spans 15 residues. Unmatched junction bases numbered 2, after V lost 0 bases and J lost 2 bases. In germline, CDR1 is SGHAT, CDR2 FQNNGV. This chain's CDR3 is CASSLEGDRAYEQYF. CDR3 in DNA: TGTGCCAGCAGCTTAGAAGGGGACAGGGCCTACGAGCAGTACTTC.

This clone was found once. This chain connects TRBV23-1 to TRBJ1-2; D is possibly TRBD1 (6 bases). TRBV23-1 is filed as an ORF, its function uncertain. The CDR3 is 17 amino acids. V was shortened by 8 bases and J by 3 bases, with 25 bases between the two germline ends. CDR3 coding DNA: TGCGCCAGCCCCCGGGGTCAGGGGAGCCACCTAGACTATGGCTACACCTTC. Its translation is CASPRGQGSHLDYGYTF.

This chain joins TRBV18 and TRBJ1-5, with 12 nucleotides matching TRBD1. V lost 4 bases, J lost 2 bases, and 3 bases stayed unmatched. Germline V gene sequence: CDR1 KGHSH, CDR2 LQKENI. The CDR3 length is 16 residues. The CDR3: CASSRGQGARNQPQHF. The CDR3, as DNA: TGTGCCAGCTCACGGGGACAGGGGGCGCGCAATCAGCCCCAGCATTTT.

This chain uses TRBV25-1 with TRBJ1-1; TRBD1 aligns across 7 bases. Trimming at V came to 8 bases and at J to 5 bases, leaving 8 bases not matched to a gene. Germline V gene data show CDR1 as MGHDK and CDR2 as SYGVNS. The CDR3 has 13 amino acids. The CDR3 reads CASRGQRGTEAFF. The CDR3 region has the DNA TGTGCCAGCCGGGGACAGAGGGGTACTGAAGCTTTCTTT. Filled out from reference TRBV25-1 and TRBJ1-1, the complete variable domain reads EADIYQTPRYLVIGTGKKITLECSQTMGHDKMYWYQQDPGMELHLIHYSYGVNSTEKGDLSSESTVSRIRTEHFPLTLESARPSHTSQYLCASRGQRGTEAFFGQGTRLTVV.

The chain uses TRBV19 and TRBJ2-5; possible D gene TRBD2, 5 bases. V was trimmed by 6 bases and J by 4 bases, leaving 15 bases between them. CDR3 size: 14 residues. Germline CDR1 is LNHDA and CDR2 is SQIVND (reference sequence). CDR3 DNA sequence: TGTGCCAGTAGCCAGAGCGTCCGGGGAGAGACCCAGTACTTC. Residues: CASSQSVRGETQYF.

The chain carries TRBV19 and TRBJ2-1; TRBD2 might be the D (6 bases). The V gene's germline CDR1 is LNHDA and CDR2 SQIVND (reference sequence). This CDR3 has 14 residues. V lost 5 bases to trimming and J lost 7 bases, with 15 bases between them. The CDR3 nucleotides are TGTGCCAGTAGTGATGGAGTAGGGAGGAATGAGCAGTTCTTC. Its protein is CASSDGVGRNEQFF.

The chain is built from TRBV28 and TRBJ2-7; no definite D call. CDR1 is MDHEN and CDR2 is SYDVKM in the germline V gene. This CDR3 is built from 12 residues. V was clipped by 4 bases and J by 5 bases, with 9 bases between them. CDR3 residues: CASSSSKDEQYF. The CDR3 DNA reads as TGTGCCAGCAGTTCGTCTAAAGACGAGCAGTACTTC.

The CDR3 region is CANPKDRVYEQYF. CDR3 coding DNA: TGTGCCAACCCAAAAGACAGGGTCTACGAGCAGTACTTC. V and J are TRBV2 and TRBJ2-7; 7 bases match TRBD1. The CDR3 is 13 amino acids. V gave up 10 bases and J gave up 3 bases; unmatched junction bases: 9. Germline values: CDR1 SNHLY, CDR2 FYNNEI. The full variable domain, rest sourced from reference TRBV2 and TRBJ2-7, is EPEVTQTPSHQVTQMGQEVILRCVPISNHLYFYWYRQILGQKVEFLVSFYNNEISEKSEIFDDQFSVERPDGSNFTLKIRSTKLEDSAMYFCANPKDRVYEQYFGPGTRLTVT.

This chain uses TRBV6-4 with TRBJ2-3, with D perhaps TRBD1 (6 bases). Per germline, CDR1 MRHNA and CDR2 SNTAGT. The CDR3 sequence is 14 residues long. The V end lost 5 bases, the J end lost 4 bases, and 13 bases lay between the germline ends. The CDR3, as DNA: TGTGCCAGCAGTCTCACACAGGGAGCAGATACGCAGTATTTT. This translates into CASSLTQGADTQYF.

This clone appeared once. The chain employs TRBV7-2 and TRBJ2-1; D might be TRBD2 (5 bases). V was pared by 6 bases and J by 0 bases, with 12 bases between. The CDR3 has 15 residues. Looked up from germline, CDR1 is SGHTA and CDR2 is FQGNSA. The CDR3 DNA follows: TGTGCCAGCAGGCCCAGCGGTGACTCCTACAATGAGCAGTTCTTC. As protein: CASRPSGDSYNEQFF.

The gene calls are TRBV7-6 and TRBJ2-1, with 7 nucleotides matching TRBD2. The CDR3 is 16 amino acids. The germline gives CDR1 SGHVS, CDR2 FNYEAQ. Trimming removed 0 bases from V and 3 bases from J; junction bases left unmatched: 5. The CDR3 DNA reads TGTGCCAGCAGCTTAGCGTCACGGGGGGACTACAATGAGCAGTTCTTC. Encoded protein: CASSLASRGDYNEQFF. The full variable domain, with the rest looked up from reference TRBV7-6 and TRBJ2-1, is GAGVSQSPRYKVTKRGQDVALRCDPISGHVSLYWYRQALGQGPEFLTYFNYEAQQDKSGLPNDRFSAERPEGSISTLTIQRTEQRDSAMYRCASSLASRGDYNEQFFGPGTRLTVL.

The chain joins TRBV18 to TRBJ1-4; D gene ambiguous. Germline V gives CDR1 KGHSH, CDR2 LQKENI. The V end lost 2 bases, the J end lost 7 bases, and 5 bases lay between the germline ends. There are 12 residues in the CDR3. In nucleotides, the CDR3 is TGTGCCAGCTCACCAGGGAGTGAAAAACTGTTTTTT. Translating gives CASSPGSEKLFF. Complete variable domain (other parts from reference TRBV18 and TRBJ1-4): NAGVMQNPRHLVRRRGQEARLRCSPMKGHSHVYWYRQLPEEGLKFMVYLQKENIIDESGMPKERFSAEFPKEGPSILRIQQVVRGDSAAYFCASSPGSEKLFFGSGTQLSVL.

The rearrangement joins TRBV7-6 to TRBJ2-1; 12 bases are shared with TRBD2. The J segment lost 10 bases and the V segment lost 5 bases, leaving 6 bases of the junction unmatched. CDR1 SGHVS and CDR2 FNYEAQ come from the germline V gene. CDR3 size: 14 residues. The DNA for the CDR3 is TGTGCCAGCAGCCGACTAGCGGGGGCCGTGGAGCAGTTCTTC. Residues: CASSRLAGAVEQFF.

The V call is TRBV19, the J call TRBJ2-2; maybe TRBD1 (5 bases). The CDR3 loop spans 13 amino acids. Per germline, CDR1 LNHDA and CDR2 SQIVND (reference sequence). The V and J ends lost 6 bases and 6 bases respectively, with 11 bases between them. The CDR3: CASSVRGAGELFF. In DNA, the CDR3 is TGTGCCAGTAGCGTTAGGGGTGCCGGGGAGCTGTTTTTT.

The chain is built from TRBV5-4 and TRBJ2-3; the match to TRBD2 covers 15 bases. CDR1 is SGHNT and CDR2 is YYREEE in the germline V gene (reference sequence). CDR3 length equals 18 residues. Trimming at V came to 0 bases and at J to 3 bases, leaving 5 bases not matched to a gene. The CDR3 sequence: CASSLGGTSGRRTDTQYF. The CDR3 DNA is TGTGCCAGCAGCTTGGGGGGGACTAGCGGGAGGAGAACAGATACGCAGTATTTT.

CDR3 bases: TGTGCCAGCAGCTGGGAGGGGACCTACGAGCAGTACTTC. Translation: CASSWEGTYEQYF. The chain is built from TRBV7-2 and TRBJ2-7; TRBD2 aligns across 7 bases. Unmatched junction bases numbered 2, after V lost 4 bases and J lost 2 bases. The CDR3 is made up of 13 amino acids. The V gene's germline CDR1 is SGHTA and CDR2 FQGNSA.

This clone was picked up one time. The V call is TRBV9, the J call TRBJ1-2; D possibly corresponds to TRBD1 (6 bases). Trimming cost V 0 bases and J 4 bases, with 16 bases left between them. The germline V gene encodes CDR1 SGDLS and CDR2 YYNGEE. The CDR3 runs 16 residues. The CDR3 DNA is TGTGCCAGCAGCGTAGCGGACAGAGTTCCGCTCTATGGCTACACCTTC. This codes for CASSVADRVPLYGYTF. The full variable domain, rest sourced from reference TRBV9 and TRBJ1-2, is DSGVTQTPKHLITATGQRVTLRCSPRSGDLSVYWYQQSLDQGLQFLIQYYNGEERAKGNILERFSAQQFPDLHSELNLSSLELGDSALYFCASSVADRVPLYGYTFGSGTRLTVV.

The chain carries TRBV6-5 and TRBJ2-5, with 7 bases identical to TRBD2. This CDR3 spans 15 amino acids. The V gene's germline CDR1 is MNHEY and CDR2 SVGAGI. V was clipped by 5 bases and J by 5 bases; unmatched bases: 11. This CDR3 reads CASSATSPYRETQYF. The DNA for the CDR3 is TGTGCCAGCAGTGCGACTAGCCCCTACCGGGAGACCCAGTACTTC.

The chain couples TRBV7-9 to TRBJ1-2, with TRBD1 matching 7 bases. Germline CDR1 and CDR2: SEHNR and FQNEAQ (reference sequence). This CDR3 region has 16 residues. After removal of 2 bases from V and 0 bases from J, the junction contained 6 bases not matched to a gene. CDR3 DNA: TGTGCCAGCAGCTTAAGCGTGGGACAGACTAACTATGGCTACACCTTC. This codes for CASSLSVGQTNYGYTF.

The V call is TRBV6-5, the J call TRBJ2-7; TRBD1 matches at 8 bases. The CDR3 runs 14 residues. The J segment lost 4 bases and the V segment lost 5 bases, leaving 7 bases of the junction unmatched. Germline V gene lookup returns CDR1 MNHEY and CDR2 SVGAGI. CDR3 loop: CASSNTGGSYEQYF. Here the CDR3 DNA reads TGTGCCAGCAGTAACACAGGGGGTAGTTACGAGCAGTACTTC.

The V call is TRBV6-5, the J call TRBJ2-3, with a tentative D call TRBD2 (6 bases). The CDR3 is made up of 13 amino acids. The ends were cut back, 7 bases at V and 6 bases at J, with 14 bases in the middle. The germline CDR1 and CDR2 sequences are MNHEY and SVGAGI. CDR3 protein: CASKEGPRDTQYF. CDR3 nucleotides: TGTGCCAGCAAGGAGGGGCCCCGGGATACGCAGTATTTT.

The rearrangement links TRBV5-1 to TRBJ2-7, with 8 bases that match TRBD1. This CDR3 spans 13 amino acids. CDR1 and CDR2 (germline): SGHRS, YFSETQ. V lost 3 bases, J lost 7 bases, and 6 bases stayed unmatched. This CDR3 is CASSSLRGREQYF. The CDR3 DNA follows: TGCGCCAGCAGCTCCCTCAGGGGGCGAGAGCAGTACTTC.